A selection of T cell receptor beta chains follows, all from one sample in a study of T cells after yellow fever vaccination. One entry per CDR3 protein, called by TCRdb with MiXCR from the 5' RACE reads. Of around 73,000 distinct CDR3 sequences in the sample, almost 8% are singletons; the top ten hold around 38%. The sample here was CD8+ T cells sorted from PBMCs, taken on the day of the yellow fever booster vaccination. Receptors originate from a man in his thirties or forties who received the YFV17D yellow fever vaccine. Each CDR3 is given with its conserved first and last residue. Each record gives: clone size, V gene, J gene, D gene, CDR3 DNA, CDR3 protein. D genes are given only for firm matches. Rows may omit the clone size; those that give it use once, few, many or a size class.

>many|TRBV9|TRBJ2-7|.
TGTGCCAGCAGCATTGAGGGAGACTCTTACGAGCAGTACTTC
CASSIEGDSYEQYF
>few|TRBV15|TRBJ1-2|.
TGTGCCACCAGCAGAGAAGACAGGAGCTATGGCTACACCTTC
CATSREDRSYGYTF
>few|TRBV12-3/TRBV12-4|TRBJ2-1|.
TGTGCCAGCACTCCGTCCAGGTTGGATAAGCAGTTCTTC
CASTPSRLDKQFF
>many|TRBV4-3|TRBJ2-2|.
TGCGCCAGCAGCCAAGAAGGTGCCCCACAACTTAACACCGGGGAGCTGTTTTTT
CASSQEGAPQLNTGELFF
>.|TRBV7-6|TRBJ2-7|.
TGTGCCAGCAGCCAGGGGGAGGGGGACTACGAGCAGTACTTC
CASSQGEGDYEQYF
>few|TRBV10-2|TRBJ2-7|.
TGCGCCAGCAGTGAGTCGGCTAGCGAATACTACGAGCAGTACTTC
CASSESASEYYEQYF
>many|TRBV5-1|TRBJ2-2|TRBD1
TGCGCCAGCAGCTCCGGGACAGCGAACACCGGGGAGCTGTTTTTT
CASSSGTANTGELFF
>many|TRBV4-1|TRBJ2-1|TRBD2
TGCGCCAGCAGCCAATTTCCGGGACTAGGCTACAATGAGCAGTTCTTC
CASSQFPGLGYNEQFF
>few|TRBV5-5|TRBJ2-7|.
TGTGCCAGCAGCGTGTGGGATTCCTACGAGCAGTACTTC
CASSVWDSYEQYF
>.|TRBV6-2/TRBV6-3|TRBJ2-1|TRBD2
TGTGCCAGCAGTTACTCAGGACTAGCGCTTGGTGAGCAGTTCTTC
CASSYSGLALGEQFF
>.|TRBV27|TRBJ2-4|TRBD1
TGTGCCAGCAGTACCGACAGGGGACTAGCCAAAAACATTCAGTACTTC
CASSTDRGLAKNIQYF
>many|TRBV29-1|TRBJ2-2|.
TGCAGCGTGGGGGAGAACACCGGGGAGCTGTTTTTT
CSVGENTGELFF
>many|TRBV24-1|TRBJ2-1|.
TGTGCCACCAGTGATTTGGCCAACGACCCGGGATTCGGTGGTGAGCAGTTCTTC
CATSDLANDPGFGGEQFF
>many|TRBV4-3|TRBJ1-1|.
TGCGCCAGCAGCCAAGATGGAGTGAACACTGAAGCTTTCTTT
CASSQDGVNTEAFF
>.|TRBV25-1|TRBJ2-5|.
TGTGCCAGCAGTGAATATACAGAGACCCAGTACTTC
CASSEYTETQYF
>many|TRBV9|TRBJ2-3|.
TGTGCCAGCAGCGCTGGGGGGCTCGCTACGCAGTATTTT
CASSAGGLATQYF
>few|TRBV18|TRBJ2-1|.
TGTGCCAGCTCCTCGAAGTCGAGCTCCTACAATGAGCAGTTCTTC
CASSSKSSSYNEQFF
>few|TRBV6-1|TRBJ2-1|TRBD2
TGTGCCAGCAGCCAAGGACTAGCGGGGGGTGTGTTGGGTGAGCAGTTCTTC
CASSQGLAGGVLGEQFF
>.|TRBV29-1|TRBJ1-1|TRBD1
TGCAGCGTTCACAGGGGCATGAACACTGAATCTTTCTTT
CSVHRGMNTESFF
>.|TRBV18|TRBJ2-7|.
TGTGCCAGCTCACCACCGTTGGACAGCTACGAGCAGTACTTC
CASSPPLDSYEQYF
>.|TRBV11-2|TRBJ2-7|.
TGTGCCAGCAGCTTAGGTGGCTATGATTACGAGCAGTACTTC
CASSLGGYDYEQYF
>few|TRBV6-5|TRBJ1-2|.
TGTGCCAGCAGTTACTCAGGTCCCAGGGACAACTATGGCTACACCTTC
CASSYSGPRDNYGYTF
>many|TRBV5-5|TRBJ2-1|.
TGTGCCAGCAGCTTACCCTTAAGCGGCGGTAATGAGCAGTTCTTC
CASSLPLSGGNEQFF
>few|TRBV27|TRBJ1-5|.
TGTGCCAGCAGTTTAAGTGACCCCGAAGCTGCTCAGCCCCAGCATTTT
CASSLSDPEAAQPQHF
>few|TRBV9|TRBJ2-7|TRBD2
TGTGCCAGCAGCGTGACTAGCGGGTACGAGCAGTACTTC
CASSVTSGYEQYF
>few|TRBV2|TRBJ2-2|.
TGTGCCAGCAGTAGGCGTACCGGGGAGCTGTTTTTT
CASSRRTGELFF
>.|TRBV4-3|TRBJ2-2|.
TGCGCCAGCAGCCCATCCGGACTAATGAACACCGGGGAGCTGTTTTTT
CASSPSGLMNTGELFF
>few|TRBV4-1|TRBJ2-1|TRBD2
TGCGCCAGCAGCCTTCTGACTAGCGGAAATGAGCAGTTCTTC
CASSLLTSGNEQFF
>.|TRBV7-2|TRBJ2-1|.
TGTGCCAGCAGCTTAGTTGGTGGGAACAATGAGCAGTTCTTC
CASSLVGGNNEQFF
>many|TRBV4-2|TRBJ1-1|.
TGTGCCAGCAGCCAAGATCTTGCACAAATGAACACTGAAGCTTTCTTT
CASSQDLAQMNTEAFF
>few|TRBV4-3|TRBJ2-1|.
TGCGCCAGCAGCCCGGCGACTAGTTCACCGTACAATGAGCAGTTCTTC
CASSPATSSPYNEQFF
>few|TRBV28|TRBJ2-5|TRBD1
TGTGCCAGCAGATCCCGGACAGGGGAAGACCAAGAGACCCAGTACTTC
CASRSRTGEDQETQYF
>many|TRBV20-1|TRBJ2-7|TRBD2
TGCAGTGCTAGTTCTAGCGGGTCAGTCTACGAGCAGTACTTC
CSASSSGSVYEQYF
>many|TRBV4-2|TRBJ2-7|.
TGTGCCAGCAGCCAAGGTCAGGGGCTATACGAGCAGTACTTC
CASSQGQGLYEQYF
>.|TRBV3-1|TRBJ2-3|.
TGTGCCAGCAGCCAAGTGACGATACTCCCAGCAGATACGCAGTATTTT
CASSQVTILPADTQYF
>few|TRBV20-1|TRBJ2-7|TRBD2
TGCAGTGCAGCAGACACTAGCGGGCTCTCCGAGCAGTACTTC
CSAADTSGLSEQYF
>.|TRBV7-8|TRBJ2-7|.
TGTGCCAGCAGCTTAGGAGTAGCAAGCCACGAGCAGTACTTC
CASSLGVASHEQYF
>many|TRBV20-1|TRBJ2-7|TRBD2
TGCAGTGCTAGAGATCAAGGTAGCGGGAGGCCCAGGAGCTCCTACGAGCAGTACTTC
CSARDQGSGRPRSSYEQYF
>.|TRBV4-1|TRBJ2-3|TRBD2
TGCGCCAGCAGCGCGGGACTAGCCCCAGATACGCAGTATTTT
CASSAGLAPDTQYF
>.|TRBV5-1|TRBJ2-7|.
TGCGCCAGCAGCCCGGGTGGTTCAGAATACTACGAGCAGTACTTC
CASSPGGSEYYEQYF
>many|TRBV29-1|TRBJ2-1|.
TGCAGCGTTGGGGGGACCCCACCAGAGCAGTTCTTC
CSVGGTPPEQFF
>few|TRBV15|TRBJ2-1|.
TGTGCCACCAGCAGGACTAGAGACAATGAGCAGTTCTTC
CATSRTRDNEQFF
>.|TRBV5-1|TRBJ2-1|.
TGCGCCAGCCGGGAAGACAATGAGCAGTTCTTC
CASREDNEQFF
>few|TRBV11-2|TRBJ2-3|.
TGTGCCAGCAGCTTAGTGGGCACCCTCGGGGATACGCAGTATTTT
CASSLVGTLGDTQYF
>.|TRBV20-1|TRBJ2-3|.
TGCAGTGCTCCGGCCCAGGGGTTGATAGATACGCAGTATTTT
CSAPAQGLIDTQYF
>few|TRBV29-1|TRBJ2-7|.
TGCAGCATGCGGCGGGGACCCTACGAGCAGTACTTC
CSMRRGPYEQYF
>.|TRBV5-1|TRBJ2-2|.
TGCGCCAGCACCTCCTCCGCCAGGGGACTCCGGAACACCGGGGAGCTGTTTTTT
CASTSSARGLRNTGELFF
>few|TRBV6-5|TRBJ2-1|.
TGTGCCAGCAGTTCTTTTGACGTCAATGAGCAGTTCTTC
CASSSFDVNEQFF
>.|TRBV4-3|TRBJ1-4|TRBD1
TGCGCCAGCAGCCCCAATACAGGGGGCGTTCAACTGTTTTTT
CASSPNTGGVQLFF
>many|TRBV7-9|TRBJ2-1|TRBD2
TGTGCCAGCAGCTTACTAGCGGGAGTCAGGGATGAGCAGTTCTTC
CASSLLAGVRDEQFF
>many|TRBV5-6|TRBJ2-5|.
TGTGCCAGCAGCACATCGACCGGGCTGGGGGCGACCCAGTACTTC
CASSTSTGLGATQYF
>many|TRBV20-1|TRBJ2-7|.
TGCAGTGCTAGAACCAGGGACTACGAGCAGTACTTC
CSARTRDYEQYF
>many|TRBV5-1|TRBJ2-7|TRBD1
TGCGCCAGCAGCCTAGGGACAGGGGCGGGGGAGCAGTACTTC
CASSLGTGAGEQYF